This T cell receptor (beta chain) was identified during a study of blood T cell repertoires in COVID-19. Study in general: Acute and convalescent COVID-19 specimens originated in the United States, Italy and Spain. PBMCs, B-cell-depleted T cells, or T cells provided the cDNA or gDNA that made up the material.

In the source study's methods: Amplification of reference gene primers provided the estimated nucleated cell counts. Assay: immunoSEQ multiplex PCR; the TCRdb copy retains only in-frame clones and omits some. V and J calls and clone size are those listed in that table; D and trimming were worked out from the DNA. The sample yields about 97,000 clones, roughly nine tenths seen once. Germline V gives CDR1 GTSNPN, CDR2 SVGIG (reference sequence). With 3 bases clipped from V and 1 base from J, the junction kept 1 base outside the gene matches. The CDR3 contains 14 residues. Seattle patient enrollment occurred during active infection, with longitudinal follow-up thereafter.

Sequencing used peripheral blood. This clonotype originated in a woman in her fifties or sixties with COVID-19, enrolled during active disease. The V and J genes are TRBV30 and TRBJ1-3; TRBD1 matches at 9 bases. The CDR3 DNA follows: TGTGCCTGGAGCGGGACAGGGTCTGGAAACACCATATATTTT. Its protein is CAWSGTGSGNTIYF.